This TCR beta chain derives from a study of shared clonotypes between healthy human individuals. The study, taken as a whole, reports: A handful of donors had 4% to 6.5% of their naive CD4 clonotypes in common.

This clone was seen only once. Antigen unknown. The sample has other DNA sequences that encode this CDR3 too. Naive CD8 isolation took CD45RO-negative cells positively selected for CCR7 and excluded terminally differentiated effector memory CD45RA+ cells. For each subset, genomic DNA was distributed in equal portions over several immunoSEQ plates. Replicate PCRs for sorted subsets used around 200 ng DNA; this equaled about 30,000 T cell genomes. Produced via immunoSEQ multiplex PCR; TCRdb's table is partial and in-frame only. The sample includes more than 600,000 clones, 92% seen only once; the top ten take 20% to 25%. Germline V gives CDR1 MNHEY, CDR2 SMNVEV (reference sequence). CDR3 size: 14 residues. Trimming removed 3 bases from V and 0 bases from J, with 9 bases in between.

This chain joins TRBV27 and TRBJ2-7; D not resolved. The sequenced sample was naive CD8+ T cells sorted from blood. The receptor comes from a man in his thirties or forties in good health. The CDR3 loop is CASSLSRSSYEQYF. The CDR3 DNA reads as TGTGCCAGCAGTTTGTCGAGGAGCTCCTACGAGCAGTACTTC.